The sequence of this T cell receptor beta chain was determined in a study of blood T cell repertoires in COVID-19. Assay: immunoSEQ multiplex PCR; the TCRdb copy retains only in-frame clones and omits some. The table has some 140,000 clones, about 85% seen once. The V gene's germline CDR1 is MNHEY and CDR2 SVGAGI. The CDR3 consists of 15 residues. V shed 7 bases and J 5 bases; nucleotides not matched to a gene: 13. The sequence came from a man in his 60s with COVID-19, enrolled during active disease. The sample taken for sequencing was peripheral blood. The gene calls are TRBV6-5 and TRBJ2-7; 8 positions match TRBD2. The CDR3 here is CASTPGGGRRHEQYF. The CDR3 DNA follows: TGTGCCAGCACCCCCGGGGGGGGGCGCCGACACGAGCAGTACTTC.